The 22 T cell receptor beta chains reported below all come from one sample, sequenced in a study of CD8+CD57+ T cells in acquired aplastic anemia. Genomic DNA templated the TCR beta VDJ and CDR3 profiling. Via MiXCR, TCRdb re-called the reads, giving one row per CDR3 protein. The sample has fewer than 250,000 distinct CDR3 sequences, roughly half seen once. What was sequenced was sorted CD4+, CD8+, or CD8+CD57+ T cells (not recorded which) from PBMCs. The receptor set was obtained from a human donor in good health, serving as a control.

The chain uses TRBV7-2 and TRBJ2-1, with 8 bases identical to TRBD2. The germline CDR1 and CDR2 sequences are SGHTA and FQGNSA. This CDR3 comprises 14 residues. After removal of 5 bases from V and 7 bases from J, the junction contained 7 bases not matched to a gene. The CDR3 region is CASSASGGLNEQFF. The DNA for the CDR3 is TGTGCCAGCAGCGCCAGCGGGGGACTTAATGAGCAGTTCTTC.

The chain recombines TRBV29-1 with TRBJ2-6; the D gene is possibly TRBD1 (5 bases). CDR1 SQVTM and CDR2 ANQGSEA come from the germline V gene. This CDR3 is built from 16 residues. The V end lost 0 bases, the J end lost 2 bases, and 11 bases lay between the germline ends. In DNA, the CDR3 is TGCAGCGTTGAAGATCTTCAGGGTACTGGGGCCAACGTCCTGACTTTC. Its protein is CSVEDLQGTGANVLTF.

This clonotype was found once. The junction and the germline gene differ at one end; a read error may be behind it. The rearrangement joins TRBV7-2 to TRBJ1-1; D perhaps matches TRBD1 (6 bases). Germline-derived CDR1 and CDR2 are SGHTA and FQGNSA. This CDR3 is built from 15 residues. The CDR3 reads CASSTWGGAGTEVFF. The CDR3 bases are TGTGCCAGCAGTACTTGGGGGGGCGCGGGGACTGAAGTTTTCTTT.

Concerning this clonotype: A much larger clone differs from this one at a single base, so this may be a read error. The genes are TRBV4-1 and TRBJ1-3, with D unresolved. The germline V and J ends were trimmed by 0 bases and 0 bases, with 12 bases remaining between them. Germline V gene data show CDR1 as MGHRA and CDR2 as YSYEKL. This CDR3 comprises 17 residues. The CDR3 spells CASSQDRQASSGNTIYF. The DNA of the CDR3 is TGCGCCAGCAGCCAAGATCGGCAGGCCAGCTCTGGAAACACCATATATTTT.

This clonotype occurred many times. The chain combines TRBV6-1 with TRBJ2-7, with 7 positions matching TRBD1. Germline V gene sequence: CDR1 MNHNS, CDR2 SASEGT. With V trimmed by 5 bases and J by 2 bases, 12 bases remained unmatched. CDR3 length: 16 residues. The CDR3 region has the DNA TGTGCCAGCAGTTCCGCAAGCGACAGGGCCCCCTACGAGCAGTACTTC. This encodes CASSSASDRAPYEQYF.

The CDR3 region has the DNA TGCAGTGCGCACCTCCGCGGGCAATCAGCCCCAGCAGGCTCCTATGGCTACACCTTC. Translation gives CSAHLRGQSAPAGSYGYTF. This rearrangement joins TRBV20-1 to TRBJ1-2; no definite D call. Germline V lookup: CDR1 DFQATT, CDR2 SNEGSKA (reference sequence). This CDR3 has 19 amino acids. V lost 6 bases to trimming and J lost 4 bases, with 33 bases between them.

In its sample, this clonotype was seen a few times. The chain combines TRBV7-8 with TRBJ1-2; TRBD1 matches 8 bases. The CDR3 runs 18 residues. Germline CDR1 reads SGHVS; CDR2 reads FQNEAQ. With 4 bases clipped from V and 7 bases from J, the junction kept 20 bases outside the gene matches. CDR3 DNA: TGTGCCAGCAGCTCCAACCAAGGACAGGGCTTTATAGGTCGTGGCTACACCTTC. Protein sequence: CASSSNQGQGFIGRGYTF.

The chain employs TRBV9 and TRBJ2-2; the D gene is possibly TRBD1 (5 bases). The V and J ends lost 2 bases and 7 bases respectively, with 15 bases between them. Per the germline V gene, CDR1 is SGDLS and CDR2 is YYNGEE. The CDR3 has 15 amino acids. As DNA, the CDR3 is TGTGCCAGCAGCGTTACAGGTGCGGTGTACGGGGAGCTGTTTTTT. This sequence encodes CASSVTGAVYGELFF.

V gene TRBV9 combines with J gene TRBJ1-1, with TRBD1 as a possible D gene (5 bases). V lost 3 bases and J lost 4, with 16 bases in between. Germline CDR1 reads SGDLS; CDR2 reads YYNGEE. This CDR3 is 15 amino acids long. The CDR3 DNA is TGTGCCAGCAGCGCCGCGGGGGAATTGGGCACTGAAGCTTTCTTT. This sequence encodes CASSAAGELGTEAFF.

Details on this clonotype: Since the CDR3 does not end with the conserved phenylalanine or tryptophan, this likely comes from a read error. The V call is TRBV5-8, the J call TRBJ2-3; 10 positions agree with TRBD1. J lost 0 bases, V lost 2 bases, and 6 bases had no gene match. Germline values: CDR1 SGHTS, CDR2 YDEGEE. CDR3 size: 17 residues. The CDR3 spells CASSLWTGGSSTDTQYL. The CDR3 nucleotides are TGTGCCAGCAGCTTATGGACAGGGGGTTCGAGCACAGATACGCAGTATCTT.

The V gene is TRBV28, the J gene TRBJ1-2; no reliable D call. There are 14 residues in the CDR3. CDR1 and CDR2 from the germline V gene are MDHEN and SYDVKM. The V end lost 6 bases, the J end lost 4 bases, and 15 bases lay between the germline ends. Here the CDR3 DNA reads TGTGCCAGCAGACGGGCCCCCGGGCGCTATGGCTACACCTTC. Protein sequence: CASRRAPGRYGYTF.

This chain links TRBV25-1 with TRBJ2-5; no firm D call. Germline-derived CDR1 and CDR2 are MGHDK and SYGVNS. The CDR3 has 13 residues. Trimming removed 3 bases from V and 3 bases from J, with 8 bases in between. The CDR3 DNA follows: TGTGCCAGCAGTGATTTTGGTAAAGAGACCCAGTACTTC. Translated, it gives CASSDFGKETQYF.

This clonotype was recorded only once. The J gene is TRBJ1-6, the V gene TRBV2; D is unresolved. Per the germline V gene, CDR1 is SNHLY and CDR2 is FYNNEI. V was trimmed by 2 bases and J by 5 bases, leaving 13 bases between them. The CDR3 sequence is 16 residues long. The CDR3 bases are TGTGCCAGCAGTGAAATTCGGACGGCAAATAATTCACCCCTCCACTTT. Protein: CASSEIRTANNSPLHF.

This chain connects TRBV25-1 to TRBJ2-3, with unresolved D. CDR3 size: 17 residues. Trimming removed 2 bases from V and 4 bases from J, with 19 bases in between. CDR1 and CDR2 (germline): MGHDK, SYGVNS. The CDR3 region has the DNA TGTGCCAGCAGTGAACAGGCAGACGACTTGAGCTCAGATACGCAGTATTTT. Translating gives CASSEQADDLSSDTQYF.

This clonotype has just a few counts. The CDR3 is CASSPPSTPSNYGYTF. CDR3 coding DNA: TGTGCCAGCAGCCCACCTTCGACACCCAGTAACTATGGCTACACCTTC. The chain joins TRBV7-9 to TRBJ1-2; no definite D call. The germline V gene has CDR1 SEHNR and CDR2 FQNEAQ (reference sequence). V lost 5 bases and J lost 1, with 17 bases in between. CDR3 length: 16 residues.

Comment on this clonotype: A much bigger clone sits one base away, suggesting this may be a read error. V and J are TRBV6-2 or TRBV6-3 and TRBJ2-7, with D possibly TRBD1 on 5 matching bases. The CDR3 spans 14 residues. CDR1 is MNHEY and CDR2 is SVGEGT in the germline V gene. The CDR3 nucleotides read TGTGCCAGCAGCCGGACATTACTCTCCTACGAGCGGTACTTC. It codes for CASSRTLLSYERYF.

This clonotype appeared a few times. The V and J genes are TRBV2 and TRBJ2-7; 7 bases map to TRBD1. This CDR3 is 13 amino acids long. Germline V CDR1 and CDR2: SNHLY, FYNNEI. Losses at the gene ends were 8 bases for V and 0 bases for J; bases not matched to a gene: 4. This CDR3 reads CASWDSDSYEQYF. Here the CDR3 DNA reads TGTGCCAGCTGGGACAGTGACTCCTACGAGCAGTACTTC.

Many counts were recorded for this clonotype. V is TRBV20-1 and J is TRBJ2-7; D is unclear. The CDR3 has 12 residues. From germline, CDR1 is DFQATT and CDR2 SNEGSKA (reference sequence). Trimming removed 2 bases at V and 2 bases at J, with 7 bases between. The CDR3 DNA reads as TGCAGTGCTAGACAGAACGCCTACGAGCAGTACTTC. It codes for CSARQNAYEQYF.

The V call is TRBV5-6, the J call TRBJ2-7, with a tentative D call TRBD1 (7 bases). This CDR3 is 16 amino acids long. CDR1 and CDR2 from the germline V gene are SGHDT and YYEEEE. The V end lost 0 bases, the J end lost 0 bases, and 13 bases lay between the germline ends. CDR3 nucleotide sequence: TGTGCCAGCAGCTTGGCCGGCGGGACAGTCTCCTACGAGCAGTACTTC. Translation: CASSLAGGTVSYEQYF. Filled out from reference TRBV5-6 and TRBJ2-7, the complete variable domain reads DAGVTQSPTHLIKTRGQQVTLRCSPKSGHDTVSWYQQALGQGPQFIFQYYEEEERQRGNFPDRFSGHQFPNYSSELNVNALLLGDSALYLCASSLAGGTVSYEQYFGPGTRLTVT.

This clonotype was counted ten times or more. The rearrangement links TRBV25-1 to TRBJ2-7; D possibly uses TRBD1 or TRBD2 (5 bases each). Germline lookup yields CDR1 MGHDK and CDR2 SYGVNS. Trimming removed 1 base from V and 4 bases from J, with 14 bases in between. The CDR3 totals 15 residues. The CDR3 protein is CASSESGTRQYEQYF. The CDR3, as DNA: TGTGCCAGCAGTGAATCCGGGACGCGCCAATACGAGCAGTACTTC.

The count of this clonotype is one. The chain is built from TRBV25-1 and TRBJ2-5; TRBD2 agrees at 13 bases. CDR1 is MGHDK and CDR2 is SYGVNS in the germline V gene. The CDR3 length is 16 residues. V was clipped by 4 bases and J by 4 bases; unmatched bases: 6. CDR3 sequence reads: CASSALGLAGIETQYF. In DNA form, the CDR3 reads TGTGCCAGCAGTGCCCTGGGACTAGCGGGAATAGAGACCCAGTACTTC.

This rearrangement joins TRBV6-1 to TRBJ2-7; a weak D match, TRBD1 (5 bases). Deletions cut 3 bases from V and 3 bases from J, with 9 bases between. CDR1 and CDR2 (germline): MNHNS, SASEGT. This CDR3 region has 13 residues. The CDR3 loop reads CASSDWQGYEQYF. CDR3 nucleotides: TGTGCCAGCAGTGATTGGCAGGGCTACGAGCAGTACTTC.